These T cell receptor beta chains were read from a single sample in a study of blood T cell repertoires in COVID-19. Profiling relied on immunoSEQ multiplex PCR, and the TCRdb table lists in-frame clones only, not all of them. In the table there are around 110,000 clones, approximately 86% of which are singletons. Sequencing was done on a sample of peripheral blood. These receptors were collected from a middle-aged man with acute or convalescent COVID-19. Both conserved end residues are part of each CDR3. The order of the fields is V gene, D gene, clone size, J gene, CDR3 protein, CDR3 DNA. A D gene is named only where the DNA matches it firmly. The listing skips clone size in some rows; elsewhere it reads once, few, many or a size class.

V gene: TRBV20-1
D gene: TRBD2
clone size: -
J gene: TRBJ2-7
CDR3 protein: CSASPPGGGVEQYF
CDR3 DNA: TGCAGTGCCAGTCCTCCGGGAGGTGGAGTCGAGCAGTACTTC

V gene: TRBV27
D gene: TRBD2
clone size: once
J gene: TRBJ2-1
CDR3 protein: CASSPGLAGGPGNEQFF
CDR3 DNA: TGTGCCAGCAGTCCGGGACTAGCGGGAGGGCCGGGCAATGAGCAGTTCTTC

V gene: TRBV10-3
D gene: TRBD1
clone size: -
J gene: TRBJ2-7
CDR3 protein: CAISGRGPPYEQYF
CDR3 DNA: TGTGCCATCAGTGGCAGGGGGCCCCCCTACGAGCAGTACTTC

V gene: TRBV19
D gene: -
clone size: once
J gene: TRBJ2-2
CDR3 protein: CASSPRANTGELFF
CDR3 DNA: TGTGCCAGTAGTCCCCGCGCGAACACCGGGGAGCTGTTTTTT

V gene: TRBV21-1
D gene: -
clone size: once
J gene: TRBJ2-2
CDR3 protein: CASSKHEMSYRIARGREELFF
CDR3 DNA: TGTGCCAGCAGCAAGCACGAAATGTCCTACCGTATAGCGCGCGGTCGGGAGGAGCTGTTTTTT

V gene: TRBV7-6
D gene: TRBD2
clone size: -
J gene: TRBJ2-1
CDR3 protein: CASSLSASGHNEQFF
CDR3 DNA: TGTGCCAGCAGCTTATCGGCTAGCGGACACAATGAGCAGTTCTTC

V gene: TRBV3-1/TRBV3-2
D gene: TRBD1
clone size: once
J gene: TRBJ1-1
CDR3 protein: CASSQSTLQGRAEAFF
CDR3 DNA: TGTGCCAGCAGCCAGAGTACTTTACAGGGGCGCGCTGAAGCTTTCTTT

V gene: TRBV19
D gene: -
clone size: -
J gene: TRBJ1-1
CDR3 protein: CASSAGMNTEAFF
CDR3 DNA: TGTGCCAGTAGTGCAGGAATGAACACTGAAGCTTTCTTT

V gene: TRBV4-1
D gene: -
clone size: -
J gene: TRBJ1-1
CDR3 protein: CASSQDDSGATTEAFF
CDR3 DNA: TGCGCCAGCAGCCAAGACGACTCAGGGGCAACGACTGAAGCTTTCTTT

V gene: TRBV7-9
D gene: TRBD1
clone size: -
J gene: TRBJ1-2
CDR3 protein: CASSPGQAQFGYTF
CDR3 DNA: TGTGCCAGCAGCCCCGGACAGGCCCAGTTTGGCTACACCTTC

V gene: TRBV3-1/TRBV3-2
D gene: -
clone size: -
J gene: TRBJ1-2
CDR3 protein: CASNWEGKRGYTF
CDR3 DNA: TGTGCCAGCAATTGGGAGGGGAAAAGAGGCTACACCTTC

V gene: TRBV7-9
D gene: TRBD1
clone size: few
J gene: TRBJ1-1
CDR3 protein: CASSTGGVTEAFF
CDR3 DNA: TGTGCCAGCAGCACAGGGGGCGTAACTGAAGCTTTCTTT

V gene: TRBV30
D gene: TRBD1
clone size: -
J gene: TRBJ1-1
CDR3 protein: CAWSGTGGSSFF
CDR3 DNA: TGTGCCTGGAGCGGGACAGGAGGGTCGTCTTTCTTT

V gene: TRBV5-1
D gene: TRBD1
clone size: -
J gene: TRBJ1-3
CDR3 protein: CASSHPGQSGNTIYF
CDR3 DNA: TGCGCCAGCAGCCACCCGGGACAGTCTGGAAACACCATATATTTT

V gene: TRBV7-2
D gene: TRBD1
clone size: -
J gene: TRBJ1-3
CDR3 protein: CASSFYLPGQGDITIYF
CDR3 DNA: TGTGCCAGCAGCTTCTACTTACCGGGACAGGGGGATATCACCATATATTTT

V gene: TRBV12-5
D gene: TRBD1
clone size: -
J gene: TRBJ2-3
CDR3 protein: CASGPGQIDTQYF
CDR3 DNA: TGTGCTAGTGGACCGGGACAGATAGATACGCAGTATTTT

V gene: TRBV9
D gene: -
clone size: -
J gene: TRBJ1-1
CDR3 protein: CASSLRGGDTEAFF
CDR3 DNA: TGTGCCAGCAGCTTAAGGGGTGGGGACACTGAAGCTTTCTTT

V gene: TRBV15
D gene: TRBD2
clone size: once
J gene: TRBJ2-1
CDR3 protein: CATSRGRGLALNEQFF
CDR3 DNA: TGTGCCACCAGCAGAGGGCGGGGACTAGCCCTCAATGAGCAGTTCTTC

V gene: TRBV30
D gene: -
clone size: -
J gene: TRBJ2-7
CDR3 protein: CAWSVRQGTYEQYF
CDR3 DNA: TGTGCCTGGAGTGTACGCCAGGGAACCTACGAGCAGTACTTC

V gene: TRBV9
D gene: TRBD2
clone size: -
J gene: TRBJ2-5
CDR3 protein: CASSASLAGGLTQYF
CDR3 DNA: TGTGCCAGCAGCGCCAGCCTAGCGGGGGGGCTGACCCAGTACTTC

V gene: TRBV14
D gene: -
clone size: -
J gene: TRBJ2-5
CDR3 protein: CASSPWAGSETQYF
CDR3 DNA: TGTGCCAGCAGCCCCTGGGCGGGGAGCGAGACCCAGTACTTC

V gene: TRBV3-1/TRBV3-2
D gene: -
clone size: -
J gene: TRBJ1-1
CDR3 protein: CASSQGGGVWTEAFF
CDR3 DNA: TGTGCCAGCAGCCAAGGAGGGGGGGTTTGGACTGAAGCTTTCTTT

V gene: TRBV15
D gene: -
clone size: -
J gene: TRBJ2-7
CDR3 protein: CATSPDSEYEQYF
CDR3 DNA: TGTGCCACCAGCCCGGACTCAGAGTACGAGCAGTACTTC

V gene: TRBV7-2
D gene: -
clone size: -
J gene: TRBJ1-5
CDR3 protein: CASSFQLERNQPQHF
CDR3 DNA: TGTGCCAGCAGCTTTCAGTTGGAGCGCAATCAGCCCCAGCATTTT

V gene: TRBV6-5
D gene: TRBD1
clone size: -
J gene: TRBJ1-5
CDR3 protein: CASSQGTGIQPQHF
CDR3 DNA: TGTGCCAGCAGTCAGGGGACAGGGATTCAGCCCCAGCATTTT

V gene: TRBV6-6
D gene: TRBD1
clone size: -
J gene: TRBJ2-5
CDR3 protein: CASSLRQGGARMETQYF
CDR3 DNA: TGTGCCAGCAGTCTACGACAGGGGGGCGCGAGGATGGAGACCCAGTACTTC

V gene: TRBV5-1
D gene: TRBD1
clone size: -
J gene: TRBJ2-3
CDR3 protein: CASTTGTGMTDTQYF
CDR3 DNA: TGCGCCAGCACCACCGGGACAGGGATGACAGATACGCAGTATTTT

V gene: TRBV5-4
D gene: -
clone size: -
J gene: TRBJ2-5
CDR3 protein: CASSLNKETQYF
CDR3 DNA: TGTGCCAGCAGCTTGAACAAGGAGACCCAGTACTTC

V gene: TRBV6-6
D gene: TRBD2
clone size: -
J gene: TRBJ2-1
CDR3 protein: CASSYSIEAGIEQFF
CDR3 DNA: TGTGCCAGCAGTTACTCGATAGAAGCGGGGATTGAGCAGTTCTTC

V gene: TRBV3-1/TRBV3-2
D gene: -
clone size: -
J gene: TRBJ1-1
CDR3 protein: CASSQHFGLKNTEAFF
CDR3 DNA: TGTGCCAGCAGCCAACACTTCGGACTGAAAAACACTGAAGCTTTCTTT

V gene: TRBV28
D gene: TRBD2
clone size: -
J gene: TRBJ2-7
CDR3 protein: CASSLAGAGVSSYEQYF
CDR3 DNA: TGTGCCAGCAGTTTGGCCGGGGCGGGAGTTTCCTCCTACGAGCAGTACTTC

V gene: TRBV15
D gene: TRBD1
clone size: -
J gene: TRBJ1-1
CDR3 protein: CATSVRQGNTEAFF
CDR3 DNA: TGTGCCACCAGCGTAAGACAGGGGAACACTGAAGCTTTCTTT

V gene: TRBV11-2
D gene: TRBD2
clone size: once
J gene: TRBJ2-1
CDR3 protein: CASSLASPGLAIEQFF
CDR3 DNA: TGTGCCAGCAGCTTAGCGTCGCCGGGACTAGCGATTGAGCAGTTCTTC